The clone carrying this TCR beta chain occurred a few times. Its antigen is unidentified. CDR3 length: 15 residues. Trimming pared 4 bases from V and 3 bases from J, leaving 13 bases between. Germline assignment: CDR1 SGHAT and CDR2 FQNNGV. The sample belongs to a study of CD8 T cells in ankylosing spondylitis. General study findings and limits: What seemed typical of ankylosing spondylitis blood was a TCR beta motif built from roughly 8 highly homologous variants. In the blood and synovial fluid of reactive arthritis, some motif variants had been previously reported.

Quantitative 5'-RACE with molecular barcodes produced the TCR beta libraries. TCRdb fed the 5' RACE reads into MiXCR, producing one record per CDR3 protein. The data hold around 480,000 distinct CDR3 sequences, with approximately 17% observed a single time. The receptor comes from a male donor with ankylosing spondylitis. The chain recombines TRBV11-2 with TRBJ2-1; possibly TRBD2 for D (6 bases). Specimen: blood, either unsorted or a sorted T cell fraction (not recorded which). The CDR3 DNA reads TGTGCCAGCAGCTCGCCCCTCGGGGGCTACAATGAGCAGTTCTTC. Translated, it gives CASSSPLGGYNEQFF.